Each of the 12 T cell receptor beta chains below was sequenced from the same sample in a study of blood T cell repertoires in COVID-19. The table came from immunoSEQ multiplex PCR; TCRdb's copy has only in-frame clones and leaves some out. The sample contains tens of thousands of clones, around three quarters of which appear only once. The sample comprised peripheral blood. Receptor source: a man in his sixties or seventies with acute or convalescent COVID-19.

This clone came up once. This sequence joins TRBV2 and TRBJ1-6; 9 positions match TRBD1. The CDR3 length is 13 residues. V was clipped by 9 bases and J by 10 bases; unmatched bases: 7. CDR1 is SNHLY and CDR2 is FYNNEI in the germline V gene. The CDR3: CASGTGPFSPLHF. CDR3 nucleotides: TGTGCCAGTGGGACAGGGCCTTTCTCACCCCTCCACTTT.

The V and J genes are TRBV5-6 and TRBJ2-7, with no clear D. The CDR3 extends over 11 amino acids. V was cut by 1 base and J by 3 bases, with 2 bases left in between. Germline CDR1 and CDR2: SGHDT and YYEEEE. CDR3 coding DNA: TGTGCCAGCAGCTTGTACTACGAGCAGTACGTC. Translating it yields CASSLYYEQYV.

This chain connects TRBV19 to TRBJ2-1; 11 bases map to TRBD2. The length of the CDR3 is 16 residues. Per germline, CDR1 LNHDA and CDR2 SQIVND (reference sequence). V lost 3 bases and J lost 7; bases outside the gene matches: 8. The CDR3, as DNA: TGTGCCAGTAGTATTACCGGGACTAGCGGAACTAATGAGCAGTTCTTC. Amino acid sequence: CASSITGTSGTNEQFF.

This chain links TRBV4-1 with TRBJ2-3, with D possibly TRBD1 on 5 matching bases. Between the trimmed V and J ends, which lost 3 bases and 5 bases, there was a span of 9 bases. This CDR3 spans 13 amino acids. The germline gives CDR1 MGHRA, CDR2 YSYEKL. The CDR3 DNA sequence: TGCGCCAGCAGCCAGCAGCAGGGAGATACGCAGTATTTT. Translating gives CASSQQQGDTQYF.

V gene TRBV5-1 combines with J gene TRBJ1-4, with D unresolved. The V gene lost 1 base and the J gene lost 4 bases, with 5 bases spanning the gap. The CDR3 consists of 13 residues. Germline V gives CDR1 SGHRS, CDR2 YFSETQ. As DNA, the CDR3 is TGCGCCAGCAGCTTGAACAGTAATGAAAAACTGTTTTTT. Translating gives CASSLNSNEKLFF.

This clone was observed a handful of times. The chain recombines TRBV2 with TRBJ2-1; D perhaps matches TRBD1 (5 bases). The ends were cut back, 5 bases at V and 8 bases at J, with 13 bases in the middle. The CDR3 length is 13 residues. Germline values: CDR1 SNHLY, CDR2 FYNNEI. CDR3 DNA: TGTGCCAGCAGTTATTCAGGGTTGGATGAGCAGTTCTTC. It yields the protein CASSYSGLDEQFF.

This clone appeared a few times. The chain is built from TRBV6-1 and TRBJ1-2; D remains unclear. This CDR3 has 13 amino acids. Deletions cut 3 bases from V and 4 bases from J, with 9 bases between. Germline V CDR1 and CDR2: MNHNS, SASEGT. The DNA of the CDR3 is TGTGCCAGCAGTGACGCACAGTTCTATGGCTACACCTTC. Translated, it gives CASSDAQFYGYTF.

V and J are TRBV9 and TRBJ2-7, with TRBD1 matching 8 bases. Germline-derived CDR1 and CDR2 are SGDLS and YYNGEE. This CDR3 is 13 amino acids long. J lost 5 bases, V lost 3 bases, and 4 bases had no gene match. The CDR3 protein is CASSGQGSNEQYF. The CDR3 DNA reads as TGTGCCAGCAGCGGACAGGGGAGTAACGAGCAGTACTTC.

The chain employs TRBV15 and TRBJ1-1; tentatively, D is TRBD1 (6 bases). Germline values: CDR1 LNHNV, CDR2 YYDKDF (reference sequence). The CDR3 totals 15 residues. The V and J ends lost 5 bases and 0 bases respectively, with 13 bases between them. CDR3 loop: CATSAAGTMNTEAFF. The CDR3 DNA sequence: TGTGCCACCAGCGCAGCCGGGACAATGAACACTGAAGCTTTCTTT. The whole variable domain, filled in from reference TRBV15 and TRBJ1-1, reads DAMVIQNPRYQVTQFGKPVTLSCSQTLNHNVMYWYQQKSSQAPKLLFHYYDKDFNNEADTPDNFQSRRPNTSFCFLDIRSPGLGDTAMYLCATSAAGTMNTEAFFGQGTRLTVV.

The CDR3 spells CASSPGGPWRDNEQFF. The CDR3 DNA sequence: TGTGCCAGCAGCCCGGGCGGCCCATGGAGGGACAATGAGCAGTTCTTC. The J gene is TRBJ2-1, the V gene TRBV11-1; D might be TRBD2 (6 bases). Germline V gene data show CDR1 as SGHAT and CDR2 as FQDESV (reference sequence). The germline V and J ends were trimmed by 5 bases and 5 bases, with 19 bases remaining between them. The CDR3 extends over 16 amino acids.

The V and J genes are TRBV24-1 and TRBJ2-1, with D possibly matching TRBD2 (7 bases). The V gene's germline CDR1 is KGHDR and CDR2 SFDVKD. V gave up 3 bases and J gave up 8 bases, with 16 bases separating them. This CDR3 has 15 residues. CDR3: CATSDLGGGGHEQFF. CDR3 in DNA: TGTGCCACCAGTGATCTCGGGGGAGGGGGTCATGAGCAGTTCTTC.

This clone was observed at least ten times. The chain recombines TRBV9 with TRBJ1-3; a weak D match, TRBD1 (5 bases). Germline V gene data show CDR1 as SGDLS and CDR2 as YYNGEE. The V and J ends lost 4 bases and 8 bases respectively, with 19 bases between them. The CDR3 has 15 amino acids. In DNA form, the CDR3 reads TGTGCCAGCAGCTCCGGCGGGGCCCGGGGCGACACCATATATTTT. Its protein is CASSSGGARGDTIYF. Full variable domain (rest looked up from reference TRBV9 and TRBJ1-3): DSGVTQTPKHLITATGQRVTLRCSPRSGDLSVYWYQQSLDQGLQFLIQYYNGEERAKGNILERFSAQQFPDLHSELNLSSLELGDSALYFCASSSGGARGDTIYFGEGSWLTVV.